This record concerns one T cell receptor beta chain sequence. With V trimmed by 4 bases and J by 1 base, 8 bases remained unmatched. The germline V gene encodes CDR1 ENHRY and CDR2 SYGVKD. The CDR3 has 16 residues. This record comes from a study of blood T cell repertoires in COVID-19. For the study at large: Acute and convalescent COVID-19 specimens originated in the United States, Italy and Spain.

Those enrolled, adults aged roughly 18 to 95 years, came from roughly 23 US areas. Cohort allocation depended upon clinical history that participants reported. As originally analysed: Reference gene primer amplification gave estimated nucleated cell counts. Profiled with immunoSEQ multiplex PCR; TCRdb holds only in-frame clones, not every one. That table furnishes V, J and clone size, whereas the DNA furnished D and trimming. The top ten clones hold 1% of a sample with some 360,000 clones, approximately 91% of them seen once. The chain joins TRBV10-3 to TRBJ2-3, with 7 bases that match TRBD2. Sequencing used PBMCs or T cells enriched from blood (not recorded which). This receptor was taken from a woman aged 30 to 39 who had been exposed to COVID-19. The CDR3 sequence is CAISGPGLSGTDTQYF. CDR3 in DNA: TGTGCCATCAGTGGACCGGGACTATCAGGCACAGATACGCAGTATTTT.